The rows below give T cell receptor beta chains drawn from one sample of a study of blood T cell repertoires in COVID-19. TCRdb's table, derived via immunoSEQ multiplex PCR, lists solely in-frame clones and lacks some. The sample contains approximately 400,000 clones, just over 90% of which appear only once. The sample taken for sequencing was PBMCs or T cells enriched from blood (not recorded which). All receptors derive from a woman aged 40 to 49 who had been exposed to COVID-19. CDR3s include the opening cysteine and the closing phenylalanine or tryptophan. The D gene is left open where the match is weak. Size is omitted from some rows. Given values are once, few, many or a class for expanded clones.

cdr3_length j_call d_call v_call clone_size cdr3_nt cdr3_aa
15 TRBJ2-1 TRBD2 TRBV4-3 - TGCGCCAGCAGTCGCGGAGCGGGACCCTACAATGAGCAGTTCTTC CASSRGAGPYNEQFF
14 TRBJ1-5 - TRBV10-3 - TGTGCCATCAGTGAGTCGACAGGACGTCAGCCCCAGCATTTT CAISESTGRQPQHF
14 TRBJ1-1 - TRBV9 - TGTGCCAGCAGCCCAGGGGAAGACAGTTGGCGGGCTTTCTTT CASSPGEDSWRAFF
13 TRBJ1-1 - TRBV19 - TGTGCCAGTAGCCGGGAGGGAAACACTGAAGCTTTCTTT CASSREGNTEAFF
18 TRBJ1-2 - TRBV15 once TGTGCCACCAGCAGACCGTGGGGCAGGGGCAGTTCTAACTATGGCTACACCTTC CATSRPWGRGSSNYGYTF
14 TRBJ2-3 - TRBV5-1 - TGCGCCAGCATGGTTGGGGGCCGCACAGATACGCAGTATTTT CASMVGGRTDTQYF
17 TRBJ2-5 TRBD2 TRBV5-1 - TGCGCCAGCAGCCTCAGGAGGCGGGAGGCGCCTAAAGAGACCCAGTACTTC CASSLRRREAPKETQYF
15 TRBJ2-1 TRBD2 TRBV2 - TGTGCCAGCAGTGGAAGCGGGGGGGCTCTCGGTGAGCAGTTCTTC CASSGSGGALGEQFF
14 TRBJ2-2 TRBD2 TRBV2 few TGTGCCAGCGTGGCACTAGCGAGCACCGGGGAGCTGTTTTTT CASVALASTGELFF
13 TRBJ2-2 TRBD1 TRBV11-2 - TGTGCCAGCACCCGACAGGGGATAGGGGAGCTGTTTTTT CASTRQGIGELFF
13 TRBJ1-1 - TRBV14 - TGTGCCAGCAGCTTGGCCTGGAACACTGAAGCTTTCTTT CASSLAWNTEAFF
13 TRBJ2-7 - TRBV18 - TGTGCCAGCTCACCGACACGAGAATACGAGCAGTACTTC CASSPTREYEQYF
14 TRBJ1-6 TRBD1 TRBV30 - TGTGCCTGGCGGGGACAGGGATTTAATTCACCCCTCCACTTT CAWRGQGFNSPLHF
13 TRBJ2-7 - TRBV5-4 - TGTGCCAGCCCCAAGGCGGTGACGGACGAGCAGTACTTC CASPKAVTDEQYF
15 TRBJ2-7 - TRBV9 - TGTGCCAGCAGCGTAGGGGCGGGAATGGCGCGGGAGCAGTACTTC CASSVGAGMAREQYF
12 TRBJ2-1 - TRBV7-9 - TGTGCCAGCAGCTTATTAGTGAATGAGCAGTTCTTC CASSLLVNEQFF
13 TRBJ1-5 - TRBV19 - TGTGCCAGTAGTGCAGTCGTCCTTCAGCCCCAGCATTTT CASSAVVLQPQHF
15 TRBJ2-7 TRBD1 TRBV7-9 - TGTGCCAGCAGCCGAGGGACAGGGGACCTCCACGAGCAGTACTTC CASSRGTGDLHEQYF
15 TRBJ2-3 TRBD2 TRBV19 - TGTGCCAGTAGTCGTAGCGGGAGGGACGCAGATACGCAGTATTTT CASSRSGRDADTQYF
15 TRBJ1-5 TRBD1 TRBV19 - TGTGCCAGTAGTATAGGGACAGGGTTCAATCAGCCCCAGCATTTT CASSIGTGFNQPQHF
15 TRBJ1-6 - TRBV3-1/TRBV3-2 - TGTGCCAGCAGCCAAGATCTCGGGGTCGAATCACCCCTCCACTTT CASSQDLGVESPLHF
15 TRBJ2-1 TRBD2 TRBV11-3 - TGTGCCAGCAGCTTAGAGGGACTAGCGGGCAATGAGCAGTTCTTC CASSLEGLAGNEQFF
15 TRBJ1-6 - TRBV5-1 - TGCGCCAGCAGCTTGGCTGGGGCAGCCTATTCACCCCTCCACTTT CASSLAGAAYSPLHF
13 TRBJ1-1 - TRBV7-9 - TGTGCCAGCAGCTTTCCGGCAGGCACTGAAGCTTTCTTT CASSFPAGTEAFF
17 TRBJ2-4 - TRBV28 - TGTGCCAGCAGTTTATCGGGGGTCGGGGTAGCCAAAAACATTCAGTACTTC CASSLSGVGVAKNIQYF